This record covers a single T cell receptor (beta chain). Co-extracting RNA and DNA was done with about 18-33 mg of unsorted bulk tissue as input. The sample comes from a study of tumor-infiltrating lymphocytes in primary liver carcinoma. This CDR3 has 17 amino acids. CDR1 SGHNT and CDR2 YENEEA come from the germline V gene. V gave up 5 bases and J gave up 4 bases; unmatched junction bases: 10. Synthesis of TCR beta cDNA was carried out from 500 ng total RNA with a constant-region primer. TCR beta libraries came from three nested multiplex PCR rounds using slightly modified ARM-PCR. The first two PCR rounds, approximately 11 cycles each, used TRBV1-TRBV30 forward primers and a C-beta reverse primer. TCRdb redid the calling of the multiplex PCR reads with MiXCR, one entry per CDR3 protein. Of more than 95,000 distinct CDR3 sequences in the sample, around 80% were seen once.

Specimen: liver tumor tissue from sampling region 3. Subset in this sample: tumor region T3, left-lateral pole. The receptor was derived from a man aged 40-49 years with primary liver carcinoma and hepatitis B virus infection. The genes are TRBV11-3 and TRBJ2-5, with 13 nucleotides matching TRBD2. The CDR3 region is CASSVRTSGSWAETQYF. Written as DNA, the CDR3 is TGTGCCAGCAGCGTTCGGACTAGCGGGAGTTGGGCAGAGACCCAGTACTTC.